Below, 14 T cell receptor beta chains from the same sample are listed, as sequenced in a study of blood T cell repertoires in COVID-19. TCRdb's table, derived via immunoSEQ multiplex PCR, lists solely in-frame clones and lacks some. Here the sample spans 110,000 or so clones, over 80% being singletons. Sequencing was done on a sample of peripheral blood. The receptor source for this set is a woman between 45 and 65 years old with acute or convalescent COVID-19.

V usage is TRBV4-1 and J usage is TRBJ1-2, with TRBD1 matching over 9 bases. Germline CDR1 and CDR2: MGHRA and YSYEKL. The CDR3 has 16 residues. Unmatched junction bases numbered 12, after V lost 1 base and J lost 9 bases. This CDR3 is CASSQVAAGTGSRYTF. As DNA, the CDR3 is TGCGCCAGCAGCCAAGTTGCCGCCGGGACAGGGTCGCGCTACACCTTC.

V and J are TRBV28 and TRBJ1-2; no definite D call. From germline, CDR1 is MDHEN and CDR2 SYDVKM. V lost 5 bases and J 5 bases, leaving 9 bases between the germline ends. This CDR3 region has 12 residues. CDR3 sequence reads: CASSAQDYGYTF. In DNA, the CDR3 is TGTGCCAGCAGTGCCCAGGATTATGGCTACACCTTC.

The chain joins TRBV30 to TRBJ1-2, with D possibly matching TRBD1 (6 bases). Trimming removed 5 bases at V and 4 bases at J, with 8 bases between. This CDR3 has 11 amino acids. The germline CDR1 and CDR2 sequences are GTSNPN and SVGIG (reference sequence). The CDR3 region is CAWQGTYGYTF. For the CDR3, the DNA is TGTGCCTGGCAGGGGACCTATGGCTACACCTTC.

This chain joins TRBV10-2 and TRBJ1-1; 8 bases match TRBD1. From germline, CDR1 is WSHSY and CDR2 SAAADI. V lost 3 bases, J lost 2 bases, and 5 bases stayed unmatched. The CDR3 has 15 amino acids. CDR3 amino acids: CASSDPGTGNTEAFF. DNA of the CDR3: TGCGCCAGCAGTGACCCTGGGACAGGTAACACTGAAGCTTTCTTT.

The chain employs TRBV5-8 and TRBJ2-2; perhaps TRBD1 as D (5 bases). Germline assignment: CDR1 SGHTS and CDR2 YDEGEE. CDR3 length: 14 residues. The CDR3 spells CASAPQGNTGELFF. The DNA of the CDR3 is TGTGCGAGCGCCCCTCAGGGCAACACCGGGGAGCTGTTTTTT.

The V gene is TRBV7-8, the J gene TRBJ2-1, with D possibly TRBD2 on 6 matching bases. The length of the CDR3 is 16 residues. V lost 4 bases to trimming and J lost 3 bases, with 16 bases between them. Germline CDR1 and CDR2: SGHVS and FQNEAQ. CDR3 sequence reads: CASSWYGDGGYNEQFF. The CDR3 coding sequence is TGTGCCAGCAGCTGGTATGGGGACGGGGGCTACAATGAGCAGTTCTTC.

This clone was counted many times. For the CDR3, the DNA is TGTGCCAGCAGCCTACAGGGTACCTACGAGCAGTACTTC. Its translation: CASSLQGTYEQYF. The chain links TRBV4-2 to TRBJ2-7; possibly TRBD1 for D (6 bases). The CDR3 runs to 13 residues. Germline V gene data show CDR1 as LGHNA and CDR2 as YNFKEQ. Trimming removed 4 bases at V and 2 bases at J, with 9 bases between.

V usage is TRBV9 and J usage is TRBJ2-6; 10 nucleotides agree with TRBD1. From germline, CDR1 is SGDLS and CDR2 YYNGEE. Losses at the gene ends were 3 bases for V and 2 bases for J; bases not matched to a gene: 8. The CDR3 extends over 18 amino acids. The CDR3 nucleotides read TGTGCCAGCAGCGCGGGGACAGGGGATTTCCCTGGGGCCAACGTCCTGACTTTC. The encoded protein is CASSAGTGDFPGANVLTF.

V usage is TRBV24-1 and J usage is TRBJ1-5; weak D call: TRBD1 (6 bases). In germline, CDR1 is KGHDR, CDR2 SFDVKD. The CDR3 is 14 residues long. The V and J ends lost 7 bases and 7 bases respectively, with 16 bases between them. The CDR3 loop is CATSPTGFGQPQHF. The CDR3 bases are TGTGCCACCAGCCCCACAGGGTTCGGGCAGCCCCAGCATTTT.

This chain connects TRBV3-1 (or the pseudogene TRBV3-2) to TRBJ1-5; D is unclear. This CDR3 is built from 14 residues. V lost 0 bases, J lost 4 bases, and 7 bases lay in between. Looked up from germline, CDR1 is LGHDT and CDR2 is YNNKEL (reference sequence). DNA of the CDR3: TGTGCCAGCAGCCAAGAAGGAGGTAATCAGCCCCAGCATTTT. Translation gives CASSQEGGNQPQHF.

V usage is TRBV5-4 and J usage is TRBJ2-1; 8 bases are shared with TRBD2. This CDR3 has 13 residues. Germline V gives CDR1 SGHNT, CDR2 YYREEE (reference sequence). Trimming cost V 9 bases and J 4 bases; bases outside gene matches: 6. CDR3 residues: CATYSGEYNEQFF. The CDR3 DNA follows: TGTGCCACCTATAGCGGGGAGTACAATGAGCAGTTCTTC.

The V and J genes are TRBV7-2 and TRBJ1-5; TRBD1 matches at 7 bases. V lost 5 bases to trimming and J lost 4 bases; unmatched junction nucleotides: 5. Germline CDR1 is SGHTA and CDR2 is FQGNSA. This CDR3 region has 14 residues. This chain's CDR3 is CASSPGQPNQPQHF. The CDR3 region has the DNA TGTGCCAGCAGCCCGGGACAGCCTAATCAGCCCCAGCATTTT.

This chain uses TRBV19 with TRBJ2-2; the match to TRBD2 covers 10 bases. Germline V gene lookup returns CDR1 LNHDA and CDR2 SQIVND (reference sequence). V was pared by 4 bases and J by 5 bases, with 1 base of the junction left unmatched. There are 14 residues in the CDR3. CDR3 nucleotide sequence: TGTGCCAGTAGTAAGCGGGGGGGTACCGGGGAGCTGTTTTTT. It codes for CASSKRGGTGELFF.

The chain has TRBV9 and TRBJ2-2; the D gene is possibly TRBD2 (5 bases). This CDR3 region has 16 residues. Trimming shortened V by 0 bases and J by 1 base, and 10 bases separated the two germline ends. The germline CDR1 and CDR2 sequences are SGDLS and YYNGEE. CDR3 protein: CASSVGLAGNTGELFF. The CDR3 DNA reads TGTGCCAGCAGCGTAGGCCTAGCTGGGAACACCGGGGAGCTGTTTTTT.